This TCR beta chain was retrieved from a study of T cell responses to AZD1222 COVID-19 vaccine. General study points: Increases in Spike-specific TCR breadth and depth were seen after two AZD1222 doses. Clonal diversity was possibly underestimated, and the donors were mostly white British, with more females. Across the whole spike, CD4 TCRs peaked at regions 160-218 and 743-854. Only five or six individuals given AZD1222 were seropositive at baseline.

Libraries were prepared by immunoSEQ multiplex PCR; TCRdb keeps only in-frame clonotypes and omits some of them. The sample includes roughly 110,000 clones, 89% of them seen just once. Trimming cost V 1 base and J 3 bases; bases outside gene matches: 3. The CDR3 totals 15 residues. From germline, CDR1 is SGHTA and CDR2 FQGNSA. About this clone: Antigen specificity is unknown.

This specimen consisted of peripheral blood, obtained on day 0 of AZD1222 vaccination. V usage is TRBV7-2 and J usage is TRBJ2-1, with TRBD2 identical over 7 bases. The sequence was obtained from an adult in good health. In DNA, the CDR3 is TGTGCCAGCAGCTTAGGGCTAGCGGTCTACAATGAGCAGTTCTTC. Translation gives CASSLGLAVYNEQFF.